These 22 T cell receptor beta chains originate from one sample sequenced in a study of low-dose radiotherapy and immunotherapy resistance in tumors. Time point defined: after trial treatment. Treatment of the sample: LDRT plus nivolumab, ipilimumab, low-dose cyclophosphamide and aspirin (RACIN trial). TRAV- and TRBV-specific primers were used for first-strand cDNA, which covered alpha and beta chains. A constant-region primer paired with the V-primer adapter amplified TCRs over about 19 PCR cycles. Via MiXCR, TCRdb re-called the reads, giving one row per CDR3 protein. The sample has 95,000 to 100,000 distinct CDR3 sequences; about a fifth are singletons. Here the sequenced sample was PBMCs, taken after low-dose radiotherapy plus immunotherapy. These receptors were taken from a male donor with prostate cancer.

This clonotype was found many times. This chain uses TRBV5-3 with TRBJ2-7, with a tentative D call TRBD1 (5 bases). TRBV5-3 is reported as an ORF; its role is uncertain. CDR3 length equals 17 residues. V lost 9 bases to trimming and J lost 2 bases, with 27 bases between them. The CDR3 reads CATEESTASGRTYEQYF. The CDR3 nucleotides are TGTGCCACCGAGGAATCGACAGCGTCAGGAAGAACCTACGAGCAGTACTTC.

This clonotype was found many times. The chain uses TRBV10-3 and TRBJ2-3; 11 bases map to TRBD1. This CDR3 comprises 16 residues. Germline V gene data show CDR1 as ENHRY and CDR2 as SYGVKD. V dropped 4 bases and J dropped 0; count of bases not matched to a gene: 3. This CDR3 is CAISGTGGSSTDTQYF. The CDR3 DNA is TGTGCCATCAGTGGGACAGGGGGCTCTAGCACAGATACGCAGTATTTT.

A note on this clonotype: Given a far larger clone just one base away, this is likely a sequencing read error. The chain couples TRBV13 to TRBJ2-5; the D gene is possibly TRBD2 (6 bases). The CDR3 is made up of 14 amino acids. Per the germline V gene, CDR1 is PRHDT and CDR2 is FYEKMQ (reference sequence). The CDR3: CASSPGGAWEIQYF. The DNA for the CDR3 is TGTGCCAGCAGCCCCGGGGGAGCCTGGGAGATCCAGTACTTC.

This clonotype appeared many times. This chain joins TRBV6-1 and TRBJ2-4; TRBD1 is a possible D gene (6 bases). Trimming took 8 bases from V and 5 from J, leaving 10 bases between them. In germline, CDR1 is MNHNS, CDR2 SASEGT. This CDR3 contains 12 residues. DNA for the CDR3: TGTGCCAGCGGGAGACAGGAAAACATTCAGTACTTC. Amino acids: CASGRQENIQYF.

Ten or more counts support this clonotype. The V gene is TRBV7-9, the J gene TRBJ2-1, with TRBD2 as a possible D gene (7 bases). There are 17 residues in the CDR3. In germline, CDR1 is SEHNR, CDR2 FQNEAQ (reference sequence). Between the trimmed V and J ends, which lost 3 bases and 6 bases, there was a span of 21 bases. CDR3 residues: CASSFQSWGGRGNEQFF. The CDR3 DNA follows: TGTGCCAGCAGCTTCCAATCCTGGGGGGGCCGGGGCAATGAGCAGTTCTTC.

Ten or more counts support this clonotype. The gene calls are TRBV20-1 and TRBJ1-4; TRBD1 aligns across 9 bases. Germline CDR1 is DFQATT and CDR2 is SNEGSKA (reference sequence). The CDR3 is made up of 14 amino acids. The V segment lost 6 bases and the J segment 7 bases; nucleotides outside the gene matches: 9. The CDR3 here is CSAVGQGLSEKLFF. The CDR3 nucleotides read TGCAGTGCCGTGGGACAGGGACTCTCTGAAAAACTGTTTTTT.

This chain uses TRBV3-1 with TRBJ2-3; 8 nucleotides line up with TRBD1. Germline trimming cut 4 bases from V and 3 bases from J; bases unmatched to any gene: 6. The CDR3 has 15 residues. The germline gives CDR1 LGHDT, CDR2 YNNKEL (reference sequence). The CDR3 loop is CASSPSRQGTDTQYF. As DNA, the CDR3 is TGTGCCAGCAGCCCGTCCCGACAGGGGACAGATACGCAGTATTTT.

This clonotype was detected ten times or more. The chain combines TRBV7-9 with TRBJ2-5; tentatively, D is TRBD2 (6 bases). V was trimmed by 5 bases and J by 2 bases, leaving 15 bases between them. Germline CDR1 and CDR2: SEHNR and FQNEAQ (reference sequence). The CDR3 consists of 15 residues. The CDR3 is CASSVPSSGQETQYF. As DNA, the CDR3 is TGTGCCAGCAGCGTCCCCAGTAGCGGACAAGAGACCCAGTACTTC.

This clonotype was observed at least ten times. V usage is TRBV11-2 and J usage is TRBJ1-2, with D unresolved. The CDR3 consists of 10 residues. V shed 8 bases and J shed 9 bases, with 10 bases lying between them. Germline CDR1 SGHAT, CDR2 FQNNGV. CDR3 protein: CASGPPSYTF. As DNA, the CDR3 is TGTGCCAGCGGCCCGCCGAGCTACACCTTC. The variable domain in full, with the rest retrieved from reference TRBV11-2 and TRBJ1-2, is EAGVAQSPRYKIIEKRQSVAFWCNPISGHATLYWYQQILGQGPKLLIQFQNNGVVDDSQLPKDRFSAERLKGVDSTLKIQPAKLEDSAVYLCASGPPSYTFGSGTRLTVV.

This chain joins TRBV28 and TRBJ1-5; D is unresolved. V was trimmed by 5 bases and J by 3 bases, leaving 11 bases between them. The CDR3 length is 14 residues. CDR1 is MDHEN and CDR2 is SYDVKM in the germline V gene. The CDR3: CASSPGPFNQPQHF. The CDR3 region has the DNA TGTGCCAGCAGTCCCGGGCCTTTCAATCAGCCCCAGCATTTT.

The rearrangement uses TRBV7-2 and TRBJ2-6, with D unclear. The V and J ends lost 2 bases and 4 bases respectively, with 6 bases between them. Germline V gene data show CDR1 as SGHTA and CDR2 as FQGNSA. The CDR3 has 14 residues. The chain's CDR3 is CASSLSRGANVLTF. CDR3 DNA sequence: TGTGCCAGCAGCTTAAGTCGCGGGGCCAACGTCCTGACTTTC.

This chain uses TRBV15 with TRBJ2-5, with D perhaps matching TRBD1 (5 bases). Trimming shortened V by 0 bases and J by 2 bases, and 10 bases separated the two germline ends. The CDR3 is made up of 15 amino acids. Germline loops: CDR1 LNHNV, CDR2 YYDKDF (reference sequence). The CDR3 region is CATSREVDRQETQYF. CDR3 nucleotide sequence: TGTGCCACCAGCAGAGAGGTCGACAGACAAGAGACCCAGTACTTC.

This clonotype was counted many times. This chain uses TRBV6-2 or TRBV6-3 with TRBJ2-3, with 13 bases matching TRBD2. The V gene end was trimmed by 6 bases and the J gene end by 6 bases; junction bases not matched to a gene: 9. This CDR3 region has 16 residues. Germline V gene data show CDR1 as MNHEY and CDR2 as SVGEGT. The CDR3 here is CASSHSGTSGADTQYF. CDR3 DNA: TGTGCCAGCAGCCATTCCGGGACTAGCGGGGCTGATACGCAGTATTTT.

This clonotype was detected ten times or more. The gene calls are TRBV7-8 and TRBJ1-5; 9 bases map to TRBD1. From germline, CDR1 is SGHVS and CDR2 FQNEAQ. V dropped 5 bases and J dropped 1; count of bases not matched to a gene: 6. The length of the CDR3 is 16 residues. The CDR3, as DNA: TGTGCCAGCAGCCAAGGGACAGGGTTAAGCAATCAGCCCCAGCATTTT. This encodes CASSQGTGLSNQPQHF.

The CDR3 loop reads CASSLAPAGELFF. DNA of the CDR3: TGTGCCAGCAGCTTGGCCCCCGCCGGGGAGCTGTTTTTT. The chain employs TRBV5-6 and TRBJ2-2; D is unresolved. Between the trimmed V and J ends, which lost 0 bases and 6 bases, there was a span of 6 bases. The CDR3 spans 13 residues. The germline CDR1 and CDR2 sequences are SGHDT and YYEEEE.

In regard to this clonotype: A far bigger clonotype differs at one base, so this is likely a read error. The rearrangement joins TRBV7-6 to TRBJ2-2; TRBD2 might be the D (5 bases). This CDR3 is 13 amino acids long. Germline CDR1 SGHVS, CDR2 FNYEAQ. CDR3 DNA: TGTGCCAGCAGCTTGTATAGCACCGGGGAGCTGATTTTT. This sequence encodes CASSLYSTGELIF.

This clonotype has a handful of counts. Written as DNA, the CDR3 is TGTGCCAGCAGCGGGGCGACTTCGAACACCGGGGAGCTGTTTTTT. It codes for CASSGATSNTGELFF. V usage is TRBV9 and J usage is TRBJ2-2, with D uncertain. The CDR3 sequence is 15 residues long. The germline gives CDR1 SGDLS, CDR2 YYNGEE. V was clipped by 3 bases and J by 0 bases, with 9 bases between them. Using reference TRBV9 and TRBJ2-2 for the parts outside the CDR3, the full variable domain is DSGVTQTPKHLITATGQRVTLRCSPRSGDLSVYWYQQSLDQGLQFLIQYYNGEERAKGNILERFSAQQFPDLHSELNLSSLELGDSALYFCASSGATSNTGELFFGEGSRLTVL.

A remark on this clonotype: A single base separates this from a much larger clone, so it may be a read error. This CDR3 is missing its conserved last phenylalanine or tryptophan, likely due to a read error. The chain is built from TRBV20-1 and TRBJ2-5; TRBD1 matches 7 bases. Germline CDR1 reads DFQATT; CDR2 reads SNEGSKA (reference sequence). The J segment lost 1 base and the V segment lost 3 bases, leaving 5 bases of the junction unmatched. The CDR3 spans 14 residues. CDR3 in amino acids: CSARGRGFQETQYV. CDR3 bases: TGCAGTGCTAGGGGCAGGGGGTTCCAAGAGACCCAGTACGTC.

This clonotype has a count of ten or more. V and J are TRBV28 and TRBJ2-7; D gene uncertain. The CDR3 has 12 amino acids. The germline V gene encodes CDR1 MDHEN and CDR2 SYDVKM. The ends were cut back, 6 bases at V and 3 bases at J, with 9 bases in the middle. The CDR3 DNA sequence: TGTGCCAGCAGCCTGGCGCGCTACGAGCAGTACTTC. Protein sequence: CASSLARYEQYF.

This clonotype was counted at least ten times. The chain joins TRBV10-3 to TRBJ1-2; tentative D call: TRBD1 (6 bases). The CDR3 extends over 17 amino acids. Germline values: CDR1 ENHRY, CDR2 SYGVKD. Trimming left V 8 bases short and J 8 bases short, with 30 bases between. The CDR3: CAIGKVRGTRNLPGYTF. The DNA of the CDR3 is TGTGCCATCGGCAAAGTCAGGGGTACCCGCAATCTCCCCGGCTACACCTTC.

Concerning this clonotype itself: The junction differs from germline at one of its ends, possibly a read error. V usage is TRBV2 and J usage is TRBJ2-1, with D hard to call. The germline CDR1 and CDR2 sequences are SNHLY and FYNNEI. The CDR3 has 12 residues. CDR3 coding DNA: TGTGCCAGCGGTGACTCCTACAATGAGCAGTTCTTC. Its translation is CASGDSYNEQFF.

The CDR3 sequence is CASSFPGLAGGAADEQFF. In DNA form, the CDR3 reads TGTGCCAGCAGCTTCCCGGGACTAGCGGGGGGGGCTGCGGATGAGCAGTTCTTC. V gene TRBV7-2 combines with J gene TRBJ2-1; 16 bases align to TRBD2. Germline V gene data show CDR1 as SGHTA and CDR2 as FQGNSA. This CDR3 comprises 18 residues. V lost 3 bases and J lost 8; bases outside the gene matches: 10.